This T cell receptor (beta chain) originates from a study of cytomegalovirus exposure and HLA in healthy donors. The PCR employed 60 Vbeta primers together with 13 Jbeta primers. Assay: immunoSEQ multiplex PCR; the TCRdb copy retains only in-frame clones and omits some. The sample holds approximately 80,000 clones, over 70% seen once. The ends were cut back, 0 bases at V and 4 bases at J, with 10 bases in the middle. The CDR3 is 15 amino acids. The germline gives CDR1 LNHNV, CDR2 YYDKDF (reference sequence). Study-wide results and limits: Reported results showed that the classifier diagnosed cytomegalovirus status with high specificity and sensitivity. Rarity marked most TCR sequences, yet some public TCRs occurred in many donors. Among TCR beta chains of equal frequency, HLA-associated ones were more clonally expanded in a later analysis. CMV serostatus was the sole immune exposure information available.

On this clone: Its cognate antigen is unknown.

This receptor was taken from a man aged 30 to 39 in good health and CMV-seropositive. Sequenced input: PBMCs. The chain is built from TRBV15 and TRBJ1-3; unclear D gene. The CDR3 DNA sequence: TGTGCCACCAGCAGAGATCGTGAAAGCGGAAACACCATATATTTT. Translating it yields CATSRDRESGNTIYF.